Below are 20 T cell receptor beta chains sequenced from a single sample in a study of T cells in localized non-small cell lung cancer. The protocol was immunoSEQ multiplex PCR, while the TCRdb copy is restricted to in-frame clones and leaves out a portion. The table has under 20,000 clones, approximately 91% seen once. Sequencing was performed on peripheral blood, taken before any cancer treatment. The receptor source for this set is a female donor older than 55 with stage III squamous cell lung carcinoma.

The J gene is TRBJ1-4, the V gene TRBV6-1; no definite D call. Germline V lookup: CDR1 MNHNS, CDR2 SASEGT. The V gene lost 2 bases and the J gene lost 8 bases, with 36 bases spanning the gap. The length of the CDR3 is 22 residues. The DNA for the CDR3 is TGTGCCAGCAGTGAAAAAGCCCTCGGAGCGGCAGTTGGTAGAGGACCAAAAGAAAAACTGTTTTTT. It specifies CASSEKALGAAVGRGPKEKLFF.

The V gene is TRBV5-1, the J gene TRBJ1-5; D may be TRBD1 (5 bases). Germline CDR1 reads SGHRS; CDR2 reads YFSETQ. V was cut by 2 bases and J by 4 bases, with 7 bases left in between. The CDR3 is 13 amino acids. The CDR3 DNA is TGCGCCAGCAGCTTCGACAGAAATCAGCCCCAGCATTTT. Translating gives CASSFDRNQPQHF. Based on the CDR3 plus reference TRBV5-1 and TRBJ1-5, the full variable domain is KAGVTQTPRYLIKTRGQQVTLSCSPISGHRSVSWYQQTPGQGLQFLFEYFSETQRNKGNFPGRFSGRQFSNSRSEMNVSTLELGDSALYLCASSFDRNQPQHFGDGTRLSIL.

The chain has TRBV5-1 and TRBJ2-6; 7 bases align to TRBD1. The germline gives CDR1 SGHRS, CDR2 YFSETQ. This CDR3 region has 15 residues. J gave up 0 bases and V 8 bases, and 5 bases lay outside the gene matches. CDR3 in DNA: TGCGCCAGTGGACAGGCCCTCTCTGGGGCCAACGTCCTGACTTTC. Translating it yields CASGQALSGANVLTF. The full variable domain, in which reference TRBV5-1 and TRBJ2-6 provide the parts outside the CDR3, is KAGVTQTPRYLIKTRGQQVTLSCSPISGHRSVSWYQQTPGQGLQFLFEYFSETQRNKGNFPGRFSGRQFSNSRSEMNVSTLELGDSALYLCASGQALSGANVLTFGAGSRLTVL.

The genes are TRBV6-4 and TRBJ2-4, with 12 bases identical to TRBD2. There are 16 residues in the CDR3. Germline CDR1 MRHNA, CDR2 SNTAGT. Germline trimming cut 7 bases from V and 1 base from J; bases unmatched to any gene: 5. The CDR3 DNA sequence: TGTGCCAGCATCAGTCTAGCGGGGGGGGCCAAAAACATTCAGTACTTC. This translates into CASISLAGGAKNIQYF.

The rearrangement joins TRBV28 to TRBJ1-1; unclear D gene. Trimming removed 7 bases at V and 1 base at J, with 7 bases between. The CDR3 totals 12 residues. Germline V gene data show CDR1 as MDHEN and CDR2 as SYDVKM. The CDR3 bases are TGTGCCAGCATGGAGACGAACACTGAAGCTTTCTTT. Encoded protein: CASMETNTEAFF. Drawing the rest from reference TRBV28 and TRBJ1-1, the complete variable domain is DVKVTQSSRYLVKRTGEKVFLECVQDMDHENMFWYRQDPGLGLRLIYFSYDVKMKEKGDIPEGYSVSREKKERFSLILESASTNQTSMYLCASMETNTEAFFGQGTRLTVV.

J is TRBJ1-2 and V is TRBV6-1, with D possibly matching TRBD1 (6 bases). CDR1 MNHNS and CDR2 SASEGT come from the germline V gene. The germline V and J ends were trimmed by 6 bases and 6 bases, with 14 bases remaining between them. This CDR3 is 13 amino acids long. This chain's CDR3 is CASSIGGSHGYTF. DNA of the CDR3: TGTGCCAGCAGCATAGGGGGGAGCCATGGCTACACCTTC.

This chain links TRBV7-8 with TRBJ1-2; D unresolved. The germline CDR1 and CDR2 sequences are SGHVS and FQNEAQ. This CDR3 has 16 amino acids. Between the trimmed V and J ends, which lost 5 bases and 4 bases, there was a span of 20 bases. CDR3 amino acids: CASSPERVREGYGYTF. The CDR3 nucleotides are TGTGCCAGCAGCCCCGAGCGAGTGCGTGAGGGCTATGGCTACACCTTC.

The CDR3, as DNA: TGTGCCAGCAGCTTGGGACAGGGGGCAAACACCGGGGAGCTGTTTTTT. This encodes CASSLGQGANTGELFF. The genes are TRBV5-4 and TRBJ2-2; 10 bases align to TRBD1. J lost 2 bases, V lost 0 bases, and 1 base had no gene match. CDR3 size: 16 residues. Germline loops: CDR1 SGHNT, CDR2 YYREEE (reference sequence).

The chain is built from TRBV19 and TRBJ2-4; D may be TRBD2 (6 bases). V was cut by 5 bases and J by 0 bases, with 11 bases left in between. Germline CDR1 is LNHDA and CDR2 is SQIVND (reference sequence). This CDR3 is 15 amino acids long. In nucleotides, the CDR3 is TGTGCCAGTAGTGGGGACGGGGGAGCCAAAAACATTCAGTACTTC. Amino acids: CASSGDGGAKNIQYF.

This chain joins TRBV5-1 and TRBJ2-7; TRBD1 aligns across 10 bases. The CDR3 runs to 14 residues. The germline V gene encodes CDR1 SGHRS and CDR2 YFSETQ. The J segment lost 5 bases and the V segment lost 4 bases, leaving 6 bases of the junction unmatched. The CDR3 nucleotides read TGCGCCAGCAGCCAGGGACAGGGGAACGACGAGCAGTACTTC. Its protein product is CASSQGQGNDEQYF.

V usage is TRBV29-1 and J usage is TRBJ2-1, with D possibly matching TRBD1 (6 bases). V lost 6 bases and J 10 bases, leaving 19 bases between the germline ends. Germline CDR1 and CDR2: SQVTM and ANQGSEA. The CDR3 covers 13 residues. CDR3 in DNA: TGCAGCGTGGCCGAGACAGGTTTAAGAGAGCAGTTCTTC. As protein: CSVAETGLREQFF.

This clone showed up just once. The chain has TRBV27 and TRBJ1-4; the match to TRBD1 covers 7 bases. CDR3 size: 16 residues. The trim removed 7 bases at V and 2 bases at J, leaving 10 bases unmatched. The germline gives CDR1 MNHEY, CDR2 SMNVEV (reference sequence). CDR3 in DNA: TGTGCCAGCACTAGGACAGGACTCGTTACTAATGAAAAACTGTTTTTT. Amino acids: CASTRTGLVTNEKLFF.

The chain is built from TRBV6-5 and TRBJ2-5; the match to TRBD1 covers 9 bases. The last part of the DNA fits TRBJ2-7 better; the J call may be wrong. CDR1 and CDR2 (germline): MNHEY, SVGAGI. The CDR3 has 15 amino acids. CDR3 bases: TGTGCCAGCAGTTCTCCGGGACAGGGTAATTACGAGCAGTACTTC. Encoded protein: CASSSPGQGNYEQYF.

V usage is TRBV11-3 and J usage is TRBJ2-1; D not certain. The CDR3 runs to 13 residues. Between the trimmed V and J ends, which lost 1 base and 3 bases, there was a span of 4 bases. Germline lookup yields CDR1 SGHNT and CDR2 YENEEA. CDR3 in amino acids: CASSLGGYNEQFF. For the CDR3, the DNA is TGTGCCAGCAGCTTAGGAGGCTACAATGAGCAGTTCTTC. The full variable domain, in which reference TRBV11-3 and TRBJ2-1 provide the parts outside the CDR3, is EAGVVQSPRYKIIEKKQPVAFWCNPISGHNTLYWYLQNLGQGPELLIRYENEEAVDDSQLPKDRFSAERLKGVDSTLKIQPAELGDSAVYLCASSLGGYNEQFFGPGTRLTVL.

V gene TRBV7-8 combines with J gene TRBJ2-7; D call uncertain. Deletions cut 1 base from V and 3 bases from J, with 13 bases between. The CDR3 extends over 15 amino acids. The V gene's germline CDR1 is SGHVS and CDR2 FQNEAQ. In DNA, the CDR3 is TGTGCCAGCAGCTTAGGCTCGGGCAGGCACTACGAGCAGTACTTC. It is translated as CASSLGSGRHYEQYF.

V usage is TRBV2 and J usage is TRBJ1-3, with D uncertain. Per the germline V gene, CDR1 is SNHLY and CDR2 is FYNNEI. The CDR3 runs to 13 residues. V was cut by 4 bases and J by 3 bases, with 7 bases left in between. The CDR3 coding sequence is TGTGCCAGCAGTGTCCTGAGTGGAAACACCATATATTTT. This translates into CASSVLSGNTIYF.

The rearrangement uses TRBV6-1 and TRBJ2-5; 7 bases agree with TRBD2. The CDR3 is made up of 14 amino acids. V shed 3 bases, J shed 0 bases, and the junction held 1 base outside the gene matches. The V gene's germline CDR1 is MNHNS and CDR2 SASEGT. The CDR3 is CASSDGRDQETQYF. For the CDR3, the DNA is TGTGCCAGCAGTGATGGGAGGGACCAAGAGACCCAGTACTTC.

The chain employs TRBV5-6 and TRBJ1-5; D may be TRBD1 (5 bases). CDR1 and CDR2 (germline): SGHDT, YYEEEE. Trimming cost V 3 bases and J 5 bases, with 21 bases left between them. This CDR3 has 17 amino acids. The CDR3 sequence: CASSSRPYDRIDQPQHF. CDR3 in DNA: TGTGCCAGCAGCTCACGCCCATACGACAGAATAGATCAGCCCCAGCATTTT.

The CDR3 protein is CASSPGASGAQETQYF. The CDR3 bases are TGTGCCAGCAGCCCAGGGGCTAGCGGGGCCCAAGAGACCCAGTACTTC. This sequence joins TRBV7-9 and TRBJ2-5; 9 bases are a match to TRBD2. Trimming removed 5 bases from V and 1 base from J; junction bases left unmatched: 8. The CDR3 covers 16 residues. Germline V CDR1 and CDR2: SEHNR, FQNEAQ (reference sequence). The entire variable domain, with the rest obtained from reference TRBV7-9 and TRBJ2-5, is as follows: DTGVSQNPRHKITKRGQNVTFRCDPISEHNRLYWYRQTLGQGPEFLTYFQNEAQLEKSRLLSDRFSAERPKGSFSTLEIQRTEQGDSAMYLCASSPGASGAQETQYFGPGTRLLVL.

This chain links TRBV6-6 with TRBJ2-7; 13 positions match TRBD2. CDR1 is MNHNY, CDR2 SVGAGI, per germline (reference sequence). The CDR3 contains 16 residues. The ends lost 7 bases at V and 2 bases at J; junction bases unmatched: 8. The CDR3 sequence: CASIGLAGDHPYEQYF. CDR3 nucleotides: TGTGCCAGCATTGGACTAGCGGGGGACCATCCCTACGAGCAGTACTTC.